This T cell receptor (beta chain) was retrieved from a study of T cells after yellow fever vaccination. A single record per CDR3 protein comes from TCRdb applying MiXCR to the 5' RACE reads. The sample has more than 200,000 distinct CDR3 sequences, over 3% seen once. Findings of the study overall: It was a weaker secondary response, yet one that peaked faster, at day 5 versus 15.

This clonotype was counted at least ten times. Its antigen remains unknown. Trimming took 2 bases from V and 8 from J, leaving 12 bases between them. The CDR3 sequence is 14 residues long. This rearrangement joins TRBV12-3 or TRBV12-4 to TRBJ1-4; D is unresolved. The specimen comprised PBMCs, sampled 15 days after the yellow fever booster vaccination. This TCR came from a man in his late teens or twenties who received the YFV17D yellow fever vaccine. The CDR3 DNA follows: TGTGCCAGCAGTTTAAAAGGGCCGCGCGAAAAACTGTTTTTT. Protein product: CASSLKGPREKLFF.